One sample yielded the 25 T cell receptor beta chains listed below, sequenced in a study of CD8+CD57+ T cells in acquired aplastic anemia. It was genomic DNA that served as the template for profiling TCR beta VDJ and CDR3. TCRdb processed the reads anew with MiXCR; each CDR3 protein has one entry. The table shows about 81,000 distinct CDR3 sequences, with around 42% occurring only once. Material for sequencing was sorted CD4+, CD8+, or CD8+CD57+ T cells (not recorded which) from PBMCs. These receptor sequences come from a human donor in good health, serving as a control.

The chain links TRBV29-1 to TRBJ2-3; D is undetermined. V shed 6 bases and J shed 1 base, with 8 bases lying between them. The CDR3 extends over 12 amino acids. The germline CDR1 and CDR2 sequences are SQVTM and ANQGSEA. The CDR3 spells CSVNPRTDTQYF. The CDR3 coding sequence is TGCAGCGTAAATCCACGCACAGATACGCAGTATTTT.

The genes are TRBV20-1 and TRBJ2-7, with D perhaps TRBD2 (5 bases). Looked up from germline, CDR1 is DFQATT and CDR2 is SNEGSKA (reference sequence). Trimming removed 5 bases at V and 4 bases at J, with 12 bases between. This CDR3 has 12 amino acids. CDR3 loop: CSALIGEYEQYF. The CDR3 DNA is TGCAGTGCTCTAATCGGGGAATACGAGCAGTACTTC.

In its sample, this clonotype was seen many times. V usage is TRBV2 and J usage is TRBJ1-4, with 7 bases aligning to TRBD1. Germline loops: CDR1 SNHLY, CDR2 FYNNEI. The length of the CDR3 is 14 residues. The V and J ends lost 6 bases and 7 bases, in that order; junction bases with no gene match: 8. The CDR3 nucleotides are TGTGCCAGCAGGACAGGGAAGAGCTCTGAAAAACTGTTTTTT. It specifies CASRTGKSSEKLFF.

This clonotype came up a few times. The rearrangement uses TRBV27 and TRBJ2-2; possibly TRBD1 for D (5 bases). The CDR3 is made up of 15 amino acids. The V gene lost 2 bases and the J gene lost 4 bases, with 11 bases spanning the gap. The germline V gene has CDR1 MNHEY and CDR2 SMNVEV (reference sequence). The CDR3 sequence: CASSLVGASTGELFF. CDR3 in DNA: TGTGCCAGCAGTTTAGTTGGGGCAAGCACCGGGGAGCTGTTTTTT.

There are a few counts of this clonotype. This chain uses TRBV15 with TRBJ2-7; the D is unclear. Trimming took 0 bases from V and 9 from J, leaving 12 bases between them. Germline-derived CDR1 and CDR2 are LNHNV and YYDKDF (reference sequence). This CDR3 is built from 13 residues. In nucleotides, the CDR3 is TGTGCCACCAGCAGAGATAGGCCAACGGGGCAGTACTTC. This gives the protein CATSRDRPTGQYF.

To note about this clonotype: Given a much more abundant clone one base away, this may be a read error. The chain employs TRBV20-1 and TRBJ2-5; D gene uncertain. The CDR3 contains 13 residues. Germline CDR1 reads DFQATT; CDR2 reads SNEGSKA (reference sequence). DNA of the CDR3: TGCGGCATTAATGGCCTCTCCTACAATGAGCAGTACTTC. Translation: CGINGLSYNEQYF.

For this clonotype: One end of the junction fails to match germline, which may point to a read error. J is TRBJ2-7 and V is TRBV18, with D unresolved. Germline V CDR1 and CDR2: KGHSH, LQKENI. The CDR3 consists of 14 residues. The CDR3 here is CASSPPGYAYERYF. CDR3 nucleotides: TGTGCCAGCTCACCACCTGGGTACGCCTACGAGCGGTACTTC.

V is TRBV25-1 and J is TRBJ2-1; 7 positions match TRBD2. Germline V lookup: CDR1 MGHDK, CDR2 SYGVNS. This CDR3 has 16 amino acids. Germline trimming cut 5 bases from V and 7 bases from J; bases unmatched to any gene: 14. As DNA, the CDR3 is TGTGCCAGCAGTTACTCCGGGACTAAACCCCCAAATGAGCAGTTCTTC. Translated: CASSYSGTKPPNEQFF.

This clonotype was picked up many times. The rearrangement joins TRBV20-1 to TRBJ2-7, with a weak D call TRBD2 (6 bases). The CDR3 has 13 amino acids. With 3 bases removed from V and 3 bases from J, the gap between germline ends came to 12 bases. Germline V gene sequence: CDR1 DFQATT, CDR2 SNEGSKA (reference sequence). CDR3 region: CSASGGIYYEQYF. The CDR3 DNA sequence: TGCAGTGCTAGCGGGGGAATCTACTACGAGCAGTACTTC.

This clonotype has at least ten counts. The V and J genes are TRBV9 and TRBJ1-3; D is ambiguous. Trimming took off 0 bases at V and 0 bases at J, with 7 bases between the two ends. Germline CDR1 is SGDLS and CDR2 is YYNGEE. The CDR3 extends over 15 amino acids. This chain's CDR3 is CASSVDGSSGNTIYF. In nucleotides, the CDR3 is TGTGCCAGCAGCGTAGACGGCAGCTCTGGAAACACCATATATTTT. Looking up the rest from reference TRBV9 and TRBJ1-3 gives the full variable domain: DSGVTQTPKHLITATGQRVTLRCSPRSGDLSVYWYQQSLDQGLQFLIQYYNGEERAKGNILERFSAQQFPDLHSELNLSSLELGDSALYFCASSVDGSSGNTIYFGEGSWLTVV.

For this clonotype: Germline and junction disagree at one end, which may indicate a read error. The chain joins TRBV13 to TRBJ1-3, with 8 bases aligning to TRBD1. The CDR3 is 16 residues long. The germline CDR1 and CDR2 sequences are PRHDT and FYEKMQ (reference sequence). The CDR3 region has the DNA TGTGCCAGCAGCCCTTCAGGGGGCTTCTCTGAAAACACCATATATTTT. Translation: CASSPSGGFSENTIYF.

With regard to this clonotype: A junction boundary mismatches the germline segment, possibly from a read error. The chain combines TRBV10-3 with TRBJ1-6; unclear D gene. The CDR3 is made up of 14 amino acids. CDR1 and CDR2 (germline): ENHRY, SYGVKD. Written as DNA, the CDR3 is TGTGCCAGCAGTTACGCAGGAGCCATGTCACCCCTCCACTTT. It codes for CASSYAGAMSPLHF.

This rearrangement joins TRBV7-2 to TRBJ2-7, with 9 bases aligning to TRBD1. The CDR3 loop spans 16 amino acids. Germline lookup yields CDR1 SGHTA and CDR2 FQGNSA. V shed 1 base and J 6 bases; nucleotides not matched to a gene: 10. CDR3 residues: CASSLGLGTGLFEQYF. The DNA for the CDR3 is TGTGCCAGCAGCTTAGGGCTGGGGACAGGGCTGTTCGAGCAGTACTTC.

The chain recombines TRBV6-5 with TRBJ1-1, with TRBD1 as a possible D gene (6 bases). This CDR3 is 15 amino acids long. CDR1 and CDR2 (germline): MNHEY, SVGAGI. The ends were cut back, 4 bases at V and 1 base at J, with 13 bases in the middle. CDR3 nucleotides: TGTGCCAGCAGTTGGGGATCACAGGGGAACACTGAAGCTTTCTTT. As protein: CASSWGSQGNTEAFF.

In the case of this clonotype: This likely comes from a read error, as the CDR3 has no conserved phenylalanine or tryptophan at its end. The DNA for the CDR3 is TGCGGTGCTAGAGTGGACAGGGGCCTCTACGAGCAGTACCTC. Its protein is CGARVDRGLYEQYL. The V and J genes are TRBV20-1 and TRBJ2-7; 9 nucleotides line up with TRBD1. Germline V gene data show CDR1 as DFQATT and CDR2 as SNEGSKA (reference sequence). The CDR3 is 14 residues long.

CDR3 sequence: CASSADSNTEAFF. The CDR3 DNA reads TGTGCCAGCAGCGCAGACAGTAACACTGAAGCTTTCTTT. The gene calls are TRBV2 and TRBJ1-1; the D gene is possibly TRBD1 (5 bases). Germline assignment: CDR1 SNHLY and CDR2 FYNNEI. The CDR3 is 13 residues long. V dropped 6 bases and J dropped 2 bases, with 10 bases sitting between them.

About this clonotype itself: Sequence at one end of the junction differs from germline and may be a read error. The J gene is TRBJ1-5, the V gene TRBV2, with 7 bases lining up with TRBD1. CDR1 SNHLY and CDR2 FYNNEI come from the germline V gene. CDR3 length equals 14 residues. The CDR3 DNA follows: TGTGCCACCAGTGACGCAGGGGGGCGAGAGACCCAGCATTTT. As protein: CATSDAGGRETQHF.

The genes are TRBV14 and TRBJ1-1; 7 bases match TRBD1. This CDR3 has 17 residues. Germline values: CDR1 SGHDN, CDR2 FVKESK. Trimming took 3 bases from V and 0 from J; bases not matched to a gene: 10. In DNA form, the CDR3 reads TGTGCCAGCAGCCAGCTCCAGGGGGGAGTCATGAACACTGAAGCTTTCTTT. It encodes CASSQLQGGVMNTEAFF.

This chain joins TRBV4-1 and TRBJ1-4; TRBD1 is a possible D gene (5 bases). There are 18 residues in the CDR3. The V end lost 5 bases, the J end lost 0 bases, and 19 bases lay between the germline ends. In germline, CDR1 is MGHRA, CDR2 YSYEKL. The CDR3 coding sequence is TGCGCCAGCAGCTCGGACTGGGGGACTCAGGCAACTAATGAAAAACTGTTTTTT. It encodes CASSSDWGTQATNEKLFF.

As for this clonotype: No conserved phenylalanine or tryptophan is present at the end of the CDR3, so a read error is the likely explanation. V usage is TRBV25-1 and J usage is TRBJ2-1; 12 nucleotides agree with TRBD2. The CDR3 loop spans 14 amino acids. V dropped 4 bases and J dropped 8; count of bases not matched to a gene: 3. The germline V gene encodes CDR1 MGHDK and CDR2 SYGVNS. The CDR3 reads CASSALAGGHEQFL. The CDR3 bases are TGTGCCAGCAGTGCCCTAGCGGGAGGGCATGAGCAGTTCCTC.

In its sample, this clonotype was seen once. The chain links TRBV10-2 to TRBJ1-2, with D hard to call. V gave up 4 bases and J gave up 8 bases, with 14 bases separating them. Per germline, CDR1 WSHSY and CDR2 SAAADI. The CDR3 length is 13 residues. CDR3 region: CASSAAPERGYTF. CDR3 DNA sequence: TGCGCCAGCAGTGCGGCCCCGGAGAGAGGCTACACCTTC.

The chain has TRBV7-6 and TRBJ2-5; TRBD2 agrees at 8 bases. The CDR3 extends over 15 amino acids. V was pared by 5 bases and J by 5 bases, with 10 bases of the junction left unmatched. Germline values: CDR1 SGHVS, CDR2 FNYEAQ. CDR3 DNA sequence: TGTGCCAGCAGCCCAATAGCGGGGATCTTGGAGACCCAGTACTTC. This sequence encodes CASSPIAGILETQYF.

This CDR3 reads CASSRQVSSYEQYF. The CDR3 DNA reads as TGTGCCAGTAGTAGACAGGTTAGCTCCTACGAGCAGTACTTC. The rearrangement uses TRBV19 and TRBJ2-7, with D perhaps matching TRBD1 (6 bases). Trimming pared 4 bases from V and 0 bases from J, leaving 10 bases between. The CDR3 runs to 14 residues. Germline CDR1 and CDR2: LNHDA and SQIVND (reference sequence).

J is TRBJ1-3 and V is TRBV4-2; D not resolved. Deletions cut 1 base from V and 0 bases from J, with 13 bases between. This CDR3 is 17 amino acids long. The germline CDR1 and CDR2 sequences are LGHNA and YNFKEQ. The CDR3 bases are TGTGCCAGCAGCCAAGGAGGCGTCACCGGCTCTGGAAACACCATATATTTT. It specifies CASSQGGVTGSGNTIYF.

Many counts were recorded for this clonotype. The rearrangement joins TRBV2 to TRBJ1-4; D not resolved. The CDR3 runs 15 residues. Trimming pared 7 bases from V and 2 bases from J, leaving 14 bases between. Germline values: CDR1 SNHLY, CDR2 FYNNEI. The chain's CDR3 is CASNLRDMTNEKLFF. As DNA, the CDR3 is TGTGCCAGCAACCTTCGCGACATGACTAATGAAAAACTGTTTTTT.